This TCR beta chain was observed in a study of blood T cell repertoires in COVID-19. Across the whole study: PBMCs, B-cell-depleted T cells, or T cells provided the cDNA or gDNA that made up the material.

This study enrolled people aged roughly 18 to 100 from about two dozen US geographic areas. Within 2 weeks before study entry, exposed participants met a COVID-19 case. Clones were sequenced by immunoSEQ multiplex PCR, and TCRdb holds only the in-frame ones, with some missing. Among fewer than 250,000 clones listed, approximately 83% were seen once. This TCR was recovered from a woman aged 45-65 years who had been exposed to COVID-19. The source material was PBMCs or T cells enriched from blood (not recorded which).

CDR3 loop: CASSLGRGIYGYTF. In DNA form, the CDR3 reads TGTGCCAGCAGCTTGGGACGGGGGATCTATGGCTACACCTTC. The gene calls are TRBV27 and TRBJ1-2, with D maybe TRBD1 (5 bases). This CDR3 comprises 14 residues. Trimming removed 6 bases at V and 4 bases at J, with 15 bases between. Germline CDR1 and CDR2: MNHEY and SMNVEV (reference sequence).